The 15 T cell receptor beta chains below all came from one sample that was sequenced in a study of T cells in Graves' hyperthyroidism and ophthalmopathy (dated by TCRdb to the late 2010s). The library was made by multiplex PCR. TCRdb lists the instrument as Illumina HiSeq 2000. TCR beta CDR3 regions were amplified from RNA transcripts. The TCR CDR3 was subjected to a first round of RT-PCR using the HTBI primer set and the Qiagen OneStep RT-PCR kit. The public reads were reprocessed in TCRdb via fastp at Q25 and MiXCR, keeping in-frame beta chains. Every entry covers one CDR3 protein and lists the most common genes and DNA from its rows. This sample holds hundreds of thousands of distinct CDR3 sequences; 35% to 55% were observed only once. The ten most abundant clones make up nearly 8.5% of the sample. Sample: peripheral blood or thyroid tissue (not recorded which). These receptors were taken from a woman between 18 and 29 years old with Graves' hyperthyroidism. Donor details come from another sample of the same person, matched by shared clones.

J is TRBJ2-7 and V is TRBV9; no clear D gene. Germline V gene data show CDR1 as SGDLS and CDR2 as YYNGEE. The CDR3 runs 13 residues. Trimming took 2 bases from V and 4 from J, leaving 10 bases between them. CDR3 amino acids: CASSVAGRYEQYF. The CDR3 DNA is TGTGCCAGCAGCGTTGCCGGACGGTACGAGCAGTACTTC.

This chain links TRBV6-1 with TRBJ2-5, with 13 bases matching TRBD2. Losses at the gene ends were 5 bases for V and 0 bases for J; bases not matched to a gene: 3. This CDR3 is built from 16 residues. Germline CDR1 is MNHNS and CDR2 is SASEGT. The CDR3 region is CASSRLAGGNQETQYF. In DNA form, the CDR3 reads TGTGCCAGCAGTCGACTAGCGGGAGGTAACCAAGAGACCCAGTACTTC.

This clonotype appeared once. At one of its ends the junction is not consistent with the germline gene, which may arise from a read error. J is TRBJ2-6 and V is TRBV11-2; no clear D. The length of the CDR3 is 14 residues. Germline lookup yields CDR1 SGHAT and CDR2 FQNNGV. The CDR3, as DNA: TGTGCCAGCAGCCAAGTCGGGCAGTCGAACACTGAAGCTTTC. It specifies CASSQVGQSNTEAF.

The chain carries TRBV20-1 and TRBJ2-7, with 7 bases lining up with TRBD2. After removal of 3 bases from V and 0 bases from J, the junction contained 8 bases not matched to a gene. The CDR3 is 15 residues long. Germline V gene sequence: CDR1 DFQATT, CDR2 SNEGSKA (reference sequence). The CDR3 loop reads CSARRLAVSSYEQYF. In nucleotides, the CDR3 is TGCAGTGCTAGGCGGCTAGCGGTAAGCTCCTACGAGCAGTACTTC.

V is TRBV7-3 and J is TRBJ2-2, with D perhaps matching TRBD1 (6 bases). This CDR3 is built from 15 residues. CDR1 is SGHTA, CDR2 FQGTGA, per germline. With 8 bases removed from V and 4 bases from J, the gap between germline ends came to 17 bases. The CDR3 reads CASGGQGHPTGELFF. The DNA for the CDR3 is TGTGCCAGCGGCGGGCAGGGACATCCCACCGGGGAGCTGTTTTTT.

The V and J genes are TRBV7-2 and TRBJ1-6; D is uncertain. Between the trimmed V and J ends, which lost 5 bases and 0 bases, there was a span of 14 bases. Germline loops: CDR1 SGHTA, CDR2 FQGNSA. CDR3 size: 17 residues. The CDR3 DNA reads TGTGCCAGCAGCCCGACGCCATTAAGCTCCTATAATTCACCCCTCCACTTT. Its protein is CASSPTPLSSYNSPLHF.

In regard to this clonotype: Given a much more abundant clone one base away, this may be a read error. The genes are TRBV7-8 and TRBJ1-2, with 9 bases aligning to TRBD1. Germline CDR1 and CDR2: SGHVS and FQNEAQ. The CDR3 runs to 14 residues. Trimming removed 4 bases from V and 6 bases from J; junction bases left unmatched: 6. The CDR3 DNA is TGTGCCAGCAGCTCACAGGGGGCAGGCGATGGCTACACCTTC. Protein sequence: CASSSQGAGDGYTF.

This clonotype has a handful of counts. The J gene is TRBJ2-7, the V gene TRBV24-1, with D perhaps given as TRBD1 or TRBD2 (5 bases each). Germline CDR1 reads KGHDR; CDR2 reads SFDVKD. Deletions cut 5 bases from V and 6 bases from J, with 16 bases between. This CDR3 region has 14 residues. In nucleotides, the CDR3 is TGTGCCACCAGTGGTACCGGGACGGTCCCCGAGCAGTACTTC. Its translation is CATSGTGTVPEQYF.

This rearrangement joins TRBV19 to TRBJ2-5, with TRBD1 matching over 7 bases. Trimming at V came to 3 bases and at J to 5 bases, leaving 6 bases not matched to a gene. The CDR3 has 14 residues. Looked up from germline, CDR1 is LNHDA and CDR2 is SQIVND (reference sequence). CDR3 DNA sequence: TGTGCCAGTAGTATGACAGGGATTGGGGAGACCCAGTACTTC. Translated: CASSMTGIGETQYF. The full variable domain, rest sourced from reference TRBV19 and TRBJ2-5, is DGGITQSPKYLFRKEGQNVTLSCEQNLNHDAMYWYRQDPGQGLRLIYYSQIVNDFQKGDIAEGYSVSREKKESFPLTVTSAQKNPTAFYLCASSMTGIGETQYFGPGTRLLVL.

J is TRBJ2-7 and V is TRBV7-9; 8 bases align to TRBD1. Per germline, CDR1 SEHNR and CDR2 FQNEAQ (reference sequence). The CDR3 extends over 14 amino acids. The junction had 8 bases not matched to a gene; V was cut back by 4 bases and J by 6 bases. The CDR3 spells CASSSSQGVVEQYF. DNA for the CDR3: TGTGCCAGCAGCTCCTCACAGGGGGTAGTCGAGCAGTACTTC.

Worth noting for this clonotype: The junction departs from germline at one end; a sequencing error may be responsible. The chain uses TRBV7-8 and TRBJ1-1, with TRBD1 matching over 7 bases. This CDR3 has 14 amino acids. Germline-derived CDR1 and CDR2 are SGHVS and FQNEAQ. CDR3 DNA sequence: TGTGCCAGCGGCTTAACGCTCCAGGGGGGTGAAGCTTTCTTT. Encoded protein: CASGLTLQGGEAFF.

CDR3 DNA: TGCAGCTGGCCAGGGGGGAAAGAGACCCAGTACTTC. Residues: CSWPGGKETQYF. This chain connects TRBV29-1 to TRBJ2-5; D might be TRBD1 (7 bases). The CDR3 has 12 amino acids. The V gene lost 8 bases and the J gene lost 3 bases, with 13 bases spanning the gap. Germline V gene sequence: CDR1 SQVTM, CDR2 ANQGSEA.

V is TRBV13 and J is TRBJ2-7; tentative D call: TRBD1 (6 bases). Germline assignment: CDR1 PRHDT and CDR2 FYEKMQ (reference sequence). The CDR3 has 16 residues. Trimming took off 6 bases at V and 0 bases at J, with 18 bases between the two ends. CDR3 in amino acids: CASSYRVSPSSYEQYF. CDR3 coding DNA: TGTGCCAGCAGTTACAGGGTCAGCCCCAGCTCCTACGAGCAGTACTTC. The whole variable domain, filled in from reference TRBV13 and TRBJ2-7, reads AAGVIQSPRHLIKEKRETATLKCYPIPRHDTVYWYQQGPGQDPQFLISFYEKMQSDKGSIPDRFSAQQFSDYHSELNMSSLELGDSALYFCASSYRVSPSSYEQYFGPGTRLTVT.

Regarding this clonotype: The junction and the germline gene differ at one end; a read error may be behind it. V is TRBV24-1 and J is TRBJ2-3; 8 bases agree with TRBD2. There are 16 residues in the CDR3. CDR1 is KGHDR, CDR2 SFDVKD, per germline. The CDR3 reads CATSDVAGRLTGTQYF. DNA for the CDR3: TGTGCCACCAGTGATGTAGCGGGAAGGTTAACAGGTACGCAGTATTTT.

This chain joins TRBV20-1 and TRBJ2-7; D not resolved. CDR3 length: 16 amino acids. Germline V lookup: CDR1 DFQATT, CDR2 SNEGSKA (reference sequence). Trimming shortened V by 1 base and J by 7 bases, and 23 bases separated the two germline ends. CDR3 in amino acids: CSARVSYGDRVGEQYF. As DNA, the CDR3 is TGCAGTGCTAGAGTTTCCTATGGGGATCGGGTTGGTGAGCAGTACTTC.